This passage covers 9 T cell receptor beta chains from one sample sequenced in a study of cytomegalovirus exposure and HLA in healthy donors. The PCR employed 60 Vbeta primers together with 13 Jbeta primers. Clones were read by immunoSEQ multiplex PCR, and TCRdb kept only the in-frame ones, dropping some. The sample carries 200,000 to 250,000 clones, roughly 80% recorded once. The source material was PBMCs. Receptor source: a girl aged 2 to 9 in good health and CMV-seronegative.

This clone was detected a few times. The chain employs TRBV7-2 and TRBJ2-1; 8 bases map to TRBD2. The germline V gene encodes CDR1 SGHTA and CDR2 FQGNSA. J was trimmed by 6 bases and V by 5 bases; bases with no gene match: 18. The CDR3 totals 18 residues. The CDR3 loop is CASSPPLGGGSPGNEQFF. CDR3 DNA: TGTGCCAGCAGCCCACCACTAGGCGGGGGGTCCCCTGGCAATGAGCAGTTCTTC.

J is TRBJ2-5 and V is TRBV10-3; TRBD2 matches at 7 bases. J was trimmed by 5 bases and V by 6 bases; bases with no gene match: 0. This CDR3 has 11 residues. Germline V gene data show CDR1 as ENHRY and CDR2 as SYGVKD. CDR3 nucleotides: TGTGCCATCAGGGGGGGGGAGACCCAGTACTTC. It yields the protein CAIRGGETQYF.

The rearrangement links TRBV20-1 to TRBJ2-5; D call uncertain. The germline V gene encodes CDR1 DFQATT and CDR2 SNEGSKA (reference sequence). This CDR3 region has 11 residues. With 3 bases removed from V and 5 bases from J, the gap between germline ends came to 7 bases. The CDR3 nucleotides are TGCAGTGCTAGTTCCGCGGAGACCCAGTACTTC. Encoded protein: CSASSAETQYF.

The V and J genes are TRBV12-5 and TRBJ1-2, with 7 positions matching TRBD1. Germline V gene lookup returns CDR1 LGHNT and CDR2 FRNRAP. V gave up 4 bases and J gave up 6 bases; unmatched junction bases: 23. This CDR3 has 19 amino acids. The CDR3 spells CASGYTNLPPLRGLNGYTF. The CDR3 nucleotides read TGTGCTAGTGGTTACACCAACCTCCCGCCCCTAAGGGGGCTGAATGGCTACACCTTC.

The chain couples TRBV5-5 to TRBJ2-7; D remains unclear. The CDR3 consists of 12 residues. The germline V and J ends were trimmed by 0 bases and 4 bases, with 5 bases remaining between them. Germline V CDR1 and CDR2: SGHKS, YYEKEE (reference sequence). The CDR3: CASSLGEYEQYF. As DNA, the CDR3 is TGTGCCAGCAGCTTGGGAGAGTACGAGCAGTACTTC.

The chain combines TRBV7-2 with TRBJ2-7, with 10 bases fitting TRBD2. This CDR3 is built from 17 residues. The V gene's germline CDR1 is SGHTA and CDR2 FQGNSA. The V segment lost 1 base and the J segment 0 bases; nucleotides outside the gene matches: 6. CDR3 residues: CASSLDSGGSYSYEQYF. In nucleotides, the CDR3 is TGTGCCAGCAGCTTAGATAGCGGGGGGTCCTACTCCTACGAGCAGTACTTC. The variable domain in full, completed from reference TRBV7-2 and TRBJ2-7, reads GAGVSQSPSNKVTEKGKDVELRCDPISGHTALYWYRQSLGQGLEFLIYFQGNSAPDKSGLPSDRFSAERTGGSVSTLTIQRTQQEDSAVYLCASSLDSGGSYSYEQYFGPGTRLTVT.

The rearrangement joins TRBV7-3 to TRBJ1-5; the D is unclear. The length of the CDR3 is 14 residues. Germline V lookup: CDR1 SGHTA, CDR2 FQGTGA. V was pared by 10 bases and J by 4 bases, with 17 bases between. CDR3 coding DNA: TGTGCCATCAACCCCAGCAGGCCTAATCAGCCCCAGCATTTT. Translated: CAINPSRPNQPQHF. The variable domain in full, with the rest retrieved from reference TRBV7-3 and TRBJ1-5, is GAGVSQTPSNKVTEKGKYVELRCDPISGHTALYWYRQSLGQGPEFLIYFQGTGAADDSGLPNDRFFAVRPEGSVSTLKIQRTERGDSAVYLCAINPSRPNQPQHFGDGTRLSIL.

This clone was seen a single time. No DNA is shown, since the ends of the CDR3 on it are uncertain; the CDR3 is the one TCRdb lists. The V gene is TRBV5-1, the J gene TRBJ2-7; TRBD1 reflects the table's D call only, with no check against the DNA. Germline loops: CDR1 SGHRS, CDR2 YFSETQ. The CDR3 is 13 amino acids long, termini counted. CDR3: CASSLDWGQGINF.

The chain combines TRBV29-1 with TRBJ1-1; D ambiguous. Germline V gene lookup returns CDR1 SQVTM and CDR2 ANQGSEA. The V end lost 3 bases, the J end lost 5 bases, and 13 bases lay between the germline ends. The CDR3 consists of 13 residues. In DNA form, the CDR3 reads TGCAGCGTTGAGACTCGTTTCCGGACTGAAGCTTTCTTT. Encoded protein: CSVETRFRTEAFF.